The 19 T cell receptor beta chains below were found in one sample sequenced in a study of OX40 agonist ivuxolimab in advanced cancers. The protocol used for the library was the immunoSEQ multiplex PCR assay. The source is immuneACCESS, and TCRdb retained only in-frame sequences with V and J called. Part of the clones is not carried over; for the studies checked, unresolved V genes explain less than half of this, and the remainder is unexplained. The sample table records about 21,000 clones; 75% to 85% of these occur just once. The top ten clonotypes cover roughly 9% of the sample. Sample: CD4+ or CD8+ T cells sorted from blood, taken in a trial of the OX40 agonist ivuxolimab. These receptors all come from an adult with an advanced solid tumor such as melanoma, head and neck, liver or kidney cancer.

This clone has only one observation. CDR3 nucleotides: TGTGCCAGCAGCCAAGACACCCGAGGGCATGAAAAACTGTTTTTT. It yields the protein CASSQDTRGHEKLFF. The gene calls are TRBV14 and TRBJ1-4; no definite D call. V lost 0 bases to trimming and J lost 6 bases, with 11 bases between them. The CDR3 runs to 15 residues. Per the germline V gene, CDR1 is SGHDN and CDR2 is FVKESK.

V gene TRBV11-1 combines with J gene TRBJ1-3; 8 bases are shared with TRBD1. The germline V gene encodes CDR1 SGHAT and CDR2 FQDESV (reference sequence). Trimming at V came to 5 bases and at J to 0 bases, leaving 6 bases not matched to a gene. The CDR3 is 16 amino acids. CDR3 protein: CASSHRDRLSGNTIYF. The CDR3 nucleotides read TGTGCCAGCAGCCACCGGGACAGGCTCTCTGGAAACACCATATATTTT.

The J gene is TRBJ1-2, the V gene TRBV6-6; maybe TRBD1 (6 bases). Trimming left V 5 bases short and J 2 bases short, with 15 bases between. The CDR3 has 15 residues. Per germline, CDR1 MNHNY and CDR2 SVGAGI (reference sequence). The CDR3 DNA sequence: TGTGCCAGCAGTCAGACAGGATTAGGGAACTATGGCTACACCTTC. This sequence encodes CASSQTGLGNYGYTF.

CDR3 coding DNA: TGCAGCGTTGGGGGGGAGACTACTTACACAGATACGCAGTATTTT. Its protein product is CSVGGETTYTDTQYF. The chain employs TRBV29-1 and TRBJ2-3; the D gene is possibly TRBD2 (6 bases). Trimming pared 4 bases from V and 2 bases from J, leaving 16 bases between. Germline-derived CDR1 and CDR2 are SQVTM and ANQGSEA. The CDR3 is made up of 15 amino acids.

The rearrangement joins TRBV18 to TRBJ2-2; D is possibly TRBD1 (6 bases). Per the germline V gene, CDR1 is KGHSH and CDR2 is LQKENI. CDR3 length: 15 residues. Trimming pared 3 bases from V and 2 bases from J, leaving 10 bases between. CDR3 DNA: TGTGCCAGCTCACCGGGACAAGGAAACACCGGGGAGCTGTTTTTT. As protein: CASSPGQGNTGELFF.

The V and J genes are TRBV9 and TRBJ2-3; D remains ambiguous. The CDR3 has 14 residues. V lost 3 bases, J lost 0 bases, and 8 bases lay in between. Germline assignment: CDR1 SGDLS and CDR2 YYNGEE. This chain's CDR3 is CASSAQISTDTQYF. The CDR3 nucleotides are TGTGCCAGCAGCGCGCAAATTAGCACAGATACGCAGTATTTT. The full variable domain, in which reference TRBV9 and TRBJ2-3 provide the parts outside the CDR3, is DSGVTQTPKHLITATGQRVTLRCSPRSGDLSVYWYQQSLDQGLQFLIQYYNGEERAKGNILERFSAQQFPDLHSELNLSSLELGDSALYFCASSAQISTDTQYFGPGTRLTVL.

The chain couples TRBV21-1 to TRBJ1-2. TRBV21-1 is flagged as a pseudogene. This CDR3 is 16 amino acids long. The CDR3 reads CASSKGGSGQTRGYTF. The CDR3 DNA sequence: TGTGCCAGCAGCAAAGGGGGTTCGGGCCAGACTAGAGGCTACACCTTC.

The rearrangement uses TRBV2 and TRBJ1-2, with 8 bases that match TRBD1. CDR1 and CDR2 (germline): SNHLY, FYNNEI. V was clipped by 6 bases and J by 5 bases; unmatched bases: 8. This CDR3 has 14 amino acids. CDR3 protein: CASRAGGTYYGYTF. In DNA form, the CDR3 reads TGTGCCAGCAGGGCAGGGGGCACTTATTATGGCTACACCTTC.

The DNA for the CDR3 is TGCGCCAGTACAAAATGGGGTGGTAGCGACACAGATACGCAGTATTTT. Translating it yields CASTKWGGSDTDTQYF. J is TRBJ2-3 and V is TRBV5-1; D is perhaps TRBD2 (5 bases). Trimming pared 8 bases from V and 2 bases from J, leaving 21 bases between. Germline lookup yields CDR1 SGHRS and CDR2 YFSETQ. The CDR3 covers 16 residues.

This chain links TRBV10-3 with TRBJ1-5; tentative D call: TRBD1 (5 bases). Trimming left V 5 bases short and J 8 bases short, with 13 bases between. Germline V gene lookup returns CDR1 ENHRY and CDR2 SYGVKD. CDR3 length: 13 residues. The CDR3 bases are TGTGCCATCAGTCGGGGCGCAGGAGAGCCCCAGCATTTT. The encoded protein is CAISRGAGEPQHF.

The V call is TRBV9, the J call TRBJ1-1; D is perhaps TRBD1 (5 bases). V gave up 2 bases and J gave up 1 base, with 12 bases separating them. CDR1 SGDLS and CDR2 YYNGEE come from the germline V gene. The CDR3 totals 15 residues. In DNA, the CDR3 is TGTGCCAGCAGCGTCATCTCCGGGGCGAACACTGAAGCTTTCTTT. It translates to CASSVISGANTEAFF.

This clone was counted a few times. This chain uses TRBV19 with TRBJ1-5; D gene ambiguous. CDR1 is LNHDA, CDR2 SQIVND, per germline (reference sequence). V lost 3 bases and J 3 bases, leaving 12 bases between the germline ends. The CDR3 has 15 amino acids. CDR3 loop: CASSIAGRSNQPQHF. For the CDR3, the DNA is TGTGCCAGTAGTATTGCGGGCAGGTCCAATCAGCCCCAGCATTTT.

The chain carries TRBV7-3 and TRBJ2-3; D remains ambiguous. With 1 base removed from V and 11 bases from J, the gap between germline ends came to 13 bases. Per germline, CDR1 SGHTA and CDR2 FQGTGA. The CDR3 runs 13 residues. This CDR3 is CASSLRQDMRQYF. CDR3 DNA: TGTGCCAGCAGCTTAAGGCAAGATATGAGGCAGTATTTT.

The chain combines TRBV5-6 with TRBJ2-2; 10 positions agree with TRBD1. The trim removed 2 bases at V and 5 bases at J, leaving 6 bases unmatched. The germline gives CDR1 SGHDT, CDR2 YYEEEE. The CDR3 runs to 16 residues. In nucleotides, the CDR3 is TGTGCCAGCAGCTTCTGGGACAGGGGTTGGACCGGGGAGCTGTTTTTT. Protein: CASSFWDRGWTGELFF.

The CDR3 DNA follows: TGTGCCAGCAGTCGAGGTGAGGGTGTGACGCAGGAAAAACTGTTTTTT. Amino acid sequence: CASSRGEGVTQEKLFF. The V gene is TRBV7-9, the J gene TRBJ1-4; D ambiguous. V lost 6 bases and J lost 8, with 22 bases in between. Germline V gene sequence: CDR1 SEHNR, CDR2 FQNEAQ (reference sequence). There are 16 residues in the CDR3. Using reference TRBV7-9 and TRBJ1-4 for the parts outside the CDR3, the full variable domain is DTGVSQNPRHKITKRGQNVTFRCDPISEHNRLYWYRQTLGQGPEFLTYFQNEAQLEKSRLLSDRFSAERPKGSFSTLEIQRTEQGDSAMYLCASSRGEGVTQEKLFFGSGTQLSVL.

J is TRBJ1-3 and V is TRBV29-1; D is unclear. Germline V lookup: CDR1 SQVTM, CDR2 ANQGSEA. This CDR3 comprises 12 residues. The V end was cut by 6 bases, the J end by 4 bases, with 10 bases between. The CDR3 loop is CSVREQGNTIYF. DNA of the CDR3: TGCAGCGTGAGAGAACAGGGAAACACCATATATTTT.

This chain connects TRBV5-1 to TRBJ1-6; no clear D gene. The length of the CDR3 is 15 residues. V was cut by 1 base and J by 3 bases, with 8 bases left in between. Germline-derived CDR1 and CDR2 are SGHRS and YFSETQ. CDR3 protein: CASSLNADYNSPLHF. Here the CDR3 DNA reads TGCGCCAGCAGCTTGAATGCGGACTATAATTCACCCCTCCACTTT.

J is TRBJ1-4 and V is TRBV7-8; D ambiguous. Trimming shortened V by 1 base and J by 8 bases, and 11 bases separated the two germline ends. This CDR3 contains 14 residues. CDR1 is SGHVS and CDR2 is FQNEAQ in the germline V gene. The CDR3 DNA reads TGTGCCAGCAGCTTAGGGTGGGTGGGGGAAAAACTGTTTTTT. Translated: CASSLGWVGEKLFF.

The chain is built from TRBV4-1 and TRBJ2-3; 9 nucleotides align to TRBD2. V was clipped by 1 base and J by 5 bases; unmatched bases: 7. Germline assignment: CDR1 MGHRA and CDR2 YSYEKL. CDR3 length equals 16 residues. In DNA form, the CDR3 reads TGCGCCAGCAGCCAAGCGTTAGCGGGGGCAGTAGATACGCAGTATTTT. It encodes CASSQALAGAVDTQYF.